The 27 T cell receptor beta chains below come from one sample, sequenced in a study of T cell responses to AZD1222 COVID-19 vaccine. Data came from immunoSEQ multiplex PCR; TCRdb stores just in-frame clones and leaves some out. Of 95,000 to 150,000 clones listed, approximately 85% were seen once; the top ten hold around 6.2%. The sequencing used peripheral blood, collected on day 0 of AZD1222 vaccination. Receptors originate from an adult in good health.

This clone was seen more than once but under ten times. The J gene is TRBJ2-2, the V gene TRBV10-3; D may be TRBD1 or TRBD2 (5 bases each). This CDR3 spans 15 amino acids. Germline-derived CDR1 and CDR2 are ENHRY and SYGVKD. V was shortened by 6 bases and J by 1 base, with 12 bases between the two germline ends. The CDR3 DNA is TGTGCCATCAGGGCGCAGGGAGAGAACACCGGGGAGCTGTTTTTT. Protein product: CAIRAQGENTGELFF.

The gene calls are TRBV5-1 and TRBJ2-2; the D is unclear. Deletions cut 3 bases from V and 3 bases from J, with 3 bases between. Looked up from germline, CDR1 is SGHRS and CDR2 is YFSETQ. The CDR3 consists of 12 residues. The CDR3 region is CASSSDTGELFF. The DNA for the CDR3 is TGCGCCAGCAGCTCCGACACCGGGGAGCTGTTTTTT.

A few counts support this clone. V gene TRBV29-1 combines with J gene TRBJ2-7, with 9 nucleotides matching TRBD1. This CDR3 has 14 residues. The germline CDR1 and CDR2 sequences are SQVTM and ANQGSEA. Trimming removed 0 bases from V and 2 bases from J; junction bases left unmatched: 2. The CDR3 loop reads CSVEEGTGTYEQYF. The DNA of the CDR3 is TGCAGCGTTGAAGAGGGGACAGGGACCTACGAGCAGTACTTC.

The gene calls are TRBV6-2 or TRBV6-3 and TRBJ2-5, with 7 bases matching TRBD2. CDR3 length: 17 residues. The V and J ends lost 5 bases and 0 bases, in that order; junction bases with no gene match: 12. Germline V gene lookup returns CDR1 MNHEY and CDR2 SVGEGT. The DNA for the CDR3 is TGTGCCAGCAGTCACGGGGGAGGGGTAGGGGACCAAGAGACCCAGTACTTC. Its translation is CASSHGGGVGDQETQYF.

The rearrangement links TRBV11-2 to TRBJ2-7; the D gene is possibly TRBD2 (5 bases). The CDR3 sequence is 14 residues long. Per germline, CDR1 SGHAT and CDR2 FQNNGV. V shed 3 bases and J shed 4 bases, with 13 bases lying between them. CDR3 in DNA: TGTGCCAGCAGCTTTACCCCTGGACTTTACGAGCAGTACTTC. It translates to CASSFTPGLYEQYF.

The chain carries TRBV5-1 and TRBJ1-1; TRBD1 might be the D (5 bases). V was pared by 0 bases and J by 0 bases, with 12 bases between. Germline V gives CDR1 SGHRS, CDR2 YFSETQ. This CDR3 has 16 amino acids. The CDR3 loop is CASSLAVGALNTEAFF. The CDR3 region has the DNA TGCGCCAGCAGCTTGGCCGTCGGGGCTCTGAACACTGAAGCTTTCTTT.

The chain couples TRBV5-8 to TRBJ2-3; tentatively, D is TRBD1 or TRBD2 (6 bases each). The V end was cut by 4 bases, the J end by 4 bases, with 13 bases between. Germline-derived CDR1 and CDR2 are SGHTS and YDEGEE. CDR3 size: 14 residues. The CDR3 DNA is TGTGCCAGCAGCAGGGGGGCGGTCCCAGATACGCAGTATTTT. Protein product: CASSRGAVPDTQYF.

This rearrangement joins TRBV12-5 to TRBJ2-1; D call uncertain. CDR3 size: 14 residues. Germline lookup yields CDR1 LGHNT and CDR2 FRNRAP. The V end lost 1 base, the J end lost 6 bases, and 10 bases lay between the germline ends. CDR3 coding DNA: TGTGCTAGTGGTTTGGCGAATAAACGCAATGAGCAGTTCTTC. Protein sequence: CASGLANKRNEQFF.

The chain carries TRBV9 and TRBJ1-6, with D maybe TRBD1 (5 bases). Germline loops: CDR1 SGDLS, CDR2 YYNGEE. This CDR3 region has 14 residues. V lost 4 bases and J lost 9, with 14 bases in between. DNA for the CDR3: TGTGCCAGCAGCCCCGGGACGGCCGGTTCACCCCTCCACTTT. This gives the protein CASSPGTAGSPLHF.

This clone qualifies as medium-sized. The J gene is TRBJ1-2, the V gene TRBV5-5; D is unclear. Germline V gives CDR1 SGHKS, CDR2 YYEKEE (reference sequence). With 6 bases removed from V and 1 base from J, the gap between germline ends came to 13 bases. This CDR3 has 14 amino acids. CDR3: CASNDRWVNYGYTF. In nucleotides, the CDR3 is TGTGCCAGCAACGATCGCTGGGTTAACTATGGCTACACCTTC.

The genes are TRBV9 and TRBJ1-1; D is undetermined. The CDR3 loop spans 14 amino acids. Germline CDR1 and CDR2: SGDLS and YYNGEE. Trimming left V 3 bases short and J 4 bases short, with 13 bases between. In DNA, the CDR3 is TGTGCCAGCAGCGGGAGCCCGTGGGGCACTGAAGCTTTCTTT. As protein: CASSGSPWGTEAFF.

This clone is a singleton in its sample. The V gene is TRBV5-8, the J gene TRBJ2-1, with D hard to call. The V end lost 0 bases, the J end lost 0 bases, and 4 bases lay between the germline ends. This CDR3 comprises 14 residues. From germline, CDR1 is SGHTS and CDR2 YDEGEE. This chain's CDR3 is CASSLGSSYNEQFF. The DNA for the CDR3 is TGTGCCAGCAGCTTGGGGAGCTCCTACAATGAGCAGTTCTTC. The full variable domain, its missing parts supplied by reference TRBV5-8 and TRBJ2-1, is EAGVTQSPTHLIKTRGQQATLRCSPISGHTSVYWYQQALGLGLQFLLWYDEGEERNRGNFPPRFSGRQFPNYSSELNVNALELEDSALYLCASSLGSSYNEQFFGPGTRLTVL.

V and J are TRBV28 and TRBJ1-3; D call uncertain. V gave up 6 bases and J gave up 6 bases, with 9 bases separating them. The CDR3 sequence is 12 residues long. Germline values: CDR1 MDHEN, CDR2 SYDVKM. CDR3 DNA: TGTGCCAGCAGGGCGACTGAAAACACCATATATTTT. Its translation: CASRATENTIYF.

The chain carries TRBV7-9 and TRBJ2-2; 10 bases line up with TRBD1. Unmatched junction bases numbered 11, after V lost 6 bases and J lost 4 bases. Germline V gene sequence: CDR1 SEHNR, CDR2 FQNEAQ (reference sequence). The CDR3 has 17 amino acids. The CDR3 coding sequence is TGTGCCAGCAGTTCGCCCCGGGACAGGGGAAGCACCGGGGAGCTGTTTTTT. Its translation: CASSSPRDRGSTGELFF.

V is TRBV25-1 and J is TRBJ1-5; 7 nucleotides agree with TRBD1. The CDR3 covers 14 residues. V gave up 2 bases and J gave up 5 bases; unmatched junction bases: 3. Germline CDR1 is MGHDK and CDR2 is SYGVNS. In DNA, the CDR3 is TGTGCCAGCAGTGAAGCAGGGGGGGATCAGCCCCAGCATTTT. Protein sequence: CASSEAGGDQPQHF.

The CDR3 sequence: CASKSGASSYNEQFF. CDR3 DNA sequence: TGTGCCAGCAAGAGCGGGGCGAGCTCCTACAATGAGCAGTTCTTC. The V call is TRBV28, the J call TRBJ2-1; TRBD2 aligns across 7 bases. The CDR3 totals 15 residues. The junction had 6 bases not matched to a gene; V was cut back by 7 bases and J by 0 bases. Germline V gives CDR1 MDHEN, CDR2 SYDVKM.

V is TRBV5-4 and J is TRBJ2-7; D perhaps matches TRBD2 (5 bases). CDR3 length: 14 residues. From germline, CDR1 is SGHNT and CDR2 YYREEE (reference sequence). Trimming pared 2 bases from V and 3 bases from J, leaving 12 bases between. The CDR3 spells CASSFKGAVYEQYF. For the CDR3, the DNA is TGTGCCAGCAGCTTTAAGGGAGCGGTCTACGAGCAGTACTTC.

The chain links TRBV6-5 to TRBJ1-6, with 7 bases fitting TRBD1. Germline V gene data show CDR1 as MNHEY and CDR2 as SVGAGI. The CDR3 length is 15 residues. The V gene end was trimmed by 0 bases and the J gene end by 7 bases; junction bases not matched to a gene: 3. The CDR3 DNA reads as TGTGCCAGCAGTTACTCGTGGGACAGAAATTCACCCCTCCACTTT. Its translation is CASSYSWDRNSPLHF.

This clone showed up just once. The chain recombines TRBV27 with TRBJ2-3; TRBD1 is a possible D gene (6 bases). The CDR3 is made up of 15 amino acids. V was cut by 3 bases and J by 2 bases, with 12 bases left in between. The germline gives CDR1 MNHEY, CDR2 SMNVEV (reference sequence). DNA of the CDR3: TGTGCCAGCAGTTTGACAGGACCCCACACAGATACGCAGTATTTT. Amino acids: CASSLTGPHTDTQYF.

This clone was seen a handful of times. The chain joins TRBV2 to TRBJ1-2; D gene uncertain. The CDR3 contains 15 residues. V lost 7 bases and J 5 bases, leaving 20 bases between the germline ends. Germline-derived CDR1 and CDR2 are SNHLY and FYNNEI. CDR3 region: CASTPTGKSLYGYTF. CDR3 bases: TGTGCCAGCACTCCCACCGGGAAAAGTCTTTATGGCTACACCTTC.

The genes are TRBV5-6 and TRBJ2-1, with TRBD2 as a possible D gene (5 bases). CDR1 SGHDT and CDR2 YYEEEE come from the germline V gene. This CDR3 has 14 amino acids. V lost 1 base and J lost 12, with 17 bases in between. The CDR3 sequence is CASSLRGYMIGQFF. CDR3 DNA sequence: TGTGCCAGCAGCTTGCGGGGATACATGATAGGGCAGTTCTTC.

CDR3 coding DNA: TGCAGTGCTAGTATCGGCGAGCAGTACTTC. Residues: CSASIGEQYF. The V and J genes are TRBV20-1 and TRBJ2-7, with D uncertain. The V gene lost 3 bases and the J gene lost 6 bases, with 6 bases spanning the gap. Germline V gene sequence: CDR1 DFQATT, CDR2 SNEGSKA (reference sequence). This CDR3 has 10 amino acids.

V usage is TRBV5-1 and J usage is TRBJ1-1; 9 bases match TRBD1. The CDR3 contains 16 residues. In germline, CDR1 is SGHRS, CDR2 YFSETQ. V was clipped by 0 bases and J by 7 bases; unmatched bases: 10. CDR3 nucleotides: TGCGCCAGCAGCTTGGTGGGACTACAGGGGGCTAGTGAAGCTTTCTTT. Its protein product is CASSLVGLQGASEAFF. Full variable domain (rest looked up from reference TRBV5-1 and TRBJ1-1): KAGVTQTPRYLIKTRGQQVTLSCSPISGHRSVSWYQQTPGQGLQFLFEYFSETQRNKGNFPGRFSGRQFSNSRSEMNVSTLELGDSALYLCASSLVGLQGASEAFFGQGTRLTVV.

This chain links TRBV6-5 with TRBJ2-7; TRBD1 matches 11 bases. V was clipped by 2 bases and J by 1 base; unmatched bases: 1. The CDR3 is 15 amino acids. From germline, CDR1 is MNHEY and CDR2 SVGAGI. For the CDR3, the DNA is TGTGCCAGCAGTTACGGGACAGGGGGTTCCTACGAGCAGTACTTC. Translating gives CASSYGTGGSYEQYF.

The V call is TRBV29-1, the J call TRBJ1-1, with D possibly TRBD1 on 5 matching bases. The CDR3 sequence is 13 residues long. Trimming took off 0 bases at V and 8 bases at J, with 13 bases between the two ends. From germline, CDR1 is SQVTM and CDR2 ANQGSEA. DNA of the CDR3: TGCAGCGTTGAAGATGGCGGGGGATTGGAAGCTTTCTTT. It translates to CSVEDGGGLEAFF.

The J gene is TRBJ1-1, the V gene TRBV7-9; a weak D match, TRBD1 (5 bases). Trimming cost V 7 bases and J 3 bases, with 15 bases left between them. Germline V gene lookup returns CDR1 SEHNR and CDR2 FQNEAQ (reference sequence). This CDR3 is built from 14 residues. As DNA, the CDR3 is TGTGCCAGCAACCTCGAGGGAGGGGACACTGAAGCTTTCTTT. It translates to CASNLEGGDTEAFF.

This rearrangement joins TRBV9 to TRBJ1-1; 9 positions match TRBD1. The CDR3 has 12 amino acids. Germline lookup yields CDR1 SGDLS and CDR2 YYNGEE. V shed 4 bases, J shed 10 bases, and the junction held 5 bases outside the gene matches. CDR3 sequence reads: CASSPMTGGAFF. In DNA, the CDR3 is TGTGCCAGCAGCCCAATGACAGGGGGAGCTTTCTTT.